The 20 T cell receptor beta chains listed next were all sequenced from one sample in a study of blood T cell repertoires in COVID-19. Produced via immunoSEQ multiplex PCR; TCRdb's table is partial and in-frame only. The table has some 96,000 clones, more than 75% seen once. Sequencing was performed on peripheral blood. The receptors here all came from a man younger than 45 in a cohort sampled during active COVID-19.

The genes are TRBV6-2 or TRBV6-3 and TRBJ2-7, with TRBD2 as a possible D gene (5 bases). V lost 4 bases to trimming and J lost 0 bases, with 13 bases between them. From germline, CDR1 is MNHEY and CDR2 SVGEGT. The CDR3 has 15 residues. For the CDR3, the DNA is TGTGCCAGCAGTTCAGGCACGGGGAGCTCCTACGAGCAGTACTTC. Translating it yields CASSSGTGSSYEQYF.

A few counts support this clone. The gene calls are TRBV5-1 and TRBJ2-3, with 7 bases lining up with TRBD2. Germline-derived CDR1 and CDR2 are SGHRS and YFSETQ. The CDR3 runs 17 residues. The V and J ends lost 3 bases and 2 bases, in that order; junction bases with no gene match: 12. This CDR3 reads CASSSIHTAGNTDTQYF. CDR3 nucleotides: TGCGCCAGCAGCTCAATTCATACAGCGGGGAACACAGATACGCAGTATTTT. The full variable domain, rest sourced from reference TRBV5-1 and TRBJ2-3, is KAGVTQTPRYLIKTRGQQVTLSCSPISGHRSVSWYQQTPGQGLQFLFEYFSETQRNKGNFPGRFSGRQFSNSRSEMNVSTLELGDSALYLCASSSIHTAGNTDTQYFGPGTRLTVL.

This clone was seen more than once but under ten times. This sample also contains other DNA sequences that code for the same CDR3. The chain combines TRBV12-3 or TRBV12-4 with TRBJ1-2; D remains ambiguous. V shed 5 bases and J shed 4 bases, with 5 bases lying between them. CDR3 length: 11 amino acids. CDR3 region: CASSPGYGYTF. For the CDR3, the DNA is TGTGCCAGCAGTCCCGGCTATGGCTACACCTTC.

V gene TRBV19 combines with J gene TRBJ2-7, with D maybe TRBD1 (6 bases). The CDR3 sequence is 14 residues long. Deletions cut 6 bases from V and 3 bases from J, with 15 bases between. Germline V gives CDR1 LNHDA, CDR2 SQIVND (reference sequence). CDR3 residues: CASRRTEAYYEQYF. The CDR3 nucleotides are TGTGCCAGTAGGAGGACAGAGGCCTACTACGAGCAGTACTTC.

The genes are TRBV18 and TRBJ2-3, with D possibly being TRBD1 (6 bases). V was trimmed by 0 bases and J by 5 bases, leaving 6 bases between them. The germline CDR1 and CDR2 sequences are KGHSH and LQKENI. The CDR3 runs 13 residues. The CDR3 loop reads CASSPPTGDTQYF. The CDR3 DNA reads TGTGCCAGCTCACCACCGACAGGAGATACGCAGTATTTT.

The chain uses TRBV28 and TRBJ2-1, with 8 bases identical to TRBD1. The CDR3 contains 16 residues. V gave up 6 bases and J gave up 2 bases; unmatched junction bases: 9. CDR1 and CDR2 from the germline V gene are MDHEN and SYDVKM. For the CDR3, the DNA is TGTGCCAGCAGGTCCGAACAGGGGGTCACCTACAATGAGCAGTTCTTC. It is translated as CASRSEQGVTYNEQFF.

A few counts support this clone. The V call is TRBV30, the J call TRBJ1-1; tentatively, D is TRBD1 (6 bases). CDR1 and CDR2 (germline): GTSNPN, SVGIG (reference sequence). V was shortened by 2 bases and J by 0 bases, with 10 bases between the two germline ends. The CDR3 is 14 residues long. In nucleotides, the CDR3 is TGTGCCTGGAGTAAAACAGGGCTGAACACTGAAGCTTTCTTT. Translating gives CAWSKTGLNTEAFF. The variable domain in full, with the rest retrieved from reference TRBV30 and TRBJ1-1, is SQTIHQWPATLVQPVGSPLSLECTVEGTSNPNLYWYRQAAGRGLQLLFYSVGIGQISSEVPQNLSASRPQDRQFILSSKKLLLSDSGFYLCAWSKTGLNTEAFFGQGTRLTVV.

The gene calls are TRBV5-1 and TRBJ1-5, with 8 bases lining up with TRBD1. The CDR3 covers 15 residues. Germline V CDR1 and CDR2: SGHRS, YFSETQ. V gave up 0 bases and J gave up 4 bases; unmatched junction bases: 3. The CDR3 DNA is TGCGCCAGCAGCTTGGAAGGACAGGGAAATCAGCCCCAGCATTTT. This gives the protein CASSLEGQGNQPQHF.

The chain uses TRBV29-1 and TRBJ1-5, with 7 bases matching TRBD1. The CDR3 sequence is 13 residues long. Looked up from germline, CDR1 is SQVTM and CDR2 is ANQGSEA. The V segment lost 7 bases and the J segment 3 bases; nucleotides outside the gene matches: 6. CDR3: CSAADRFNQPQHF. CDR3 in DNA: TGCAGCGCTGCGGACAGGTTCAATCAGCCCCAGCATTTT. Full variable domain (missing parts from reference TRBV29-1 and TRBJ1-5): SAVISQKPSRDICQRGTSLTIQCQVDSQVTMMFWYRQQPGQSLTLIATANQGSEATYESGFVIDKFPISRPNLTFSTLTVSNMSPEDSSIYLCSAADRFNQPQHFGDGTRLSIL.

CDR3 DNA sequence: TGTGCCAGTAGTATGGGCAGTGGGAGCGGCACAGATACGCAGTATTTT. It yields the protein CASSMGSGSGTDTQYF. The chain carries TRBV19 and TRBJ2-3; TRBD2 is a possible D gene (5 bases). V lost 3 bases and J 1 base, leaving 14 bases between the germline ends. Germline lookup yields CDR1 LNHDA and CDR2 SQIVND (reference sequence). CDR3 length equals 16 residues.

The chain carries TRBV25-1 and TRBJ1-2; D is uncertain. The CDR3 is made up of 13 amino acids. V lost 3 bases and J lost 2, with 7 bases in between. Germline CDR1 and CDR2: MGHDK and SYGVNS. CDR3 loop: CASSDRLNYGYTF. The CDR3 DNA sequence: TGTGCCAGCAGTGACAGGTTAAACTATGGCTACACCTTC.

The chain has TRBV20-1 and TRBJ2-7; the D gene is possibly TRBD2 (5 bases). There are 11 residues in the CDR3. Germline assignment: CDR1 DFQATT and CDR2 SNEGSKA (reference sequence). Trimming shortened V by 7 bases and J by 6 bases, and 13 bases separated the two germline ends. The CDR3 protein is CSVGREFEQYF. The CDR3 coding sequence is TGCAGTGTCGGAAGGGAGTTCGAGCAGTACTTC.

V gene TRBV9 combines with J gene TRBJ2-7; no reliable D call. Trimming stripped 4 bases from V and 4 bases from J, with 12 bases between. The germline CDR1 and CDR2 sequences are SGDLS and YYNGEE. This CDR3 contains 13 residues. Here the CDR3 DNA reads TGTGCCAGCAGCCCGAGTAACAGTTACGAGCAGTACTTC. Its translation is CASSPSNSYEQYF.

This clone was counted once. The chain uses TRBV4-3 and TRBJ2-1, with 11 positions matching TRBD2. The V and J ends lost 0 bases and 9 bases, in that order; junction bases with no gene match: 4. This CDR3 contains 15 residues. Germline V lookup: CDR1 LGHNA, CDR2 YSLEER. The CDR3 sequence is CASSQELAGVREQFF. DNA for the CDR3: TGCGCCAGCAGCCAAGAACTAGCGGGGGTTCGTGAGCAGTTCTTC.

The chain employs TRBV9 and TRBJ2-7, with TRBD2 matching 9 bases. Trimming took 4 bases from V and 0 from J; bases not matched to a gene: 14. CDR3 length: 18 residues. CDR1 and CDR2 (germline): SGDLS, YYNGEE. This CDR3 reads CASSPAGGTSRSSYEQYF. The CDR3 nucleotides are TGTGCCAGCAGCCCCGCGGGGGGGACTAGCCGAAGCTCCTACGAGCAGTACTTC.

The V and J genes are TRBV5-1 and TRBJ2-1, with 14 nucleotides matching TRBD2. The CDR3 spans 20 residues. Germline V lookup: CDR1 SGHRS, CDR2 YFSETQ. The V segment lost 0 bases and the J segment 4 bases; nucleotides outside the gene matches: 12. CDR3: CASSLGLGSGLAGAYNEQFF. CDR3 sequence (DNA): TGCGCCAGCAGCTTGGGTCTGGGGTCGGGACTAGCGGGGGCGTACAATGAGCAGTTCTTC.

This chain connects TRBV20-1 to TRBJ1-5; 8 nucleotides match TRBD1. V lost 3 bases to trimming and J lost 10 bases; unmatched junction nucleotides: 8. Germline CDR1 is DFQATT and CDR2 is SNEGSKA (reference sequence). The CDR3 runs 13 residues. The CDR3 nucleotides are TGCAGTGCTAGTGGGACAGGTCTTGATCCCCAGCATTTT. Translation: CSASGTGLDPQHF.

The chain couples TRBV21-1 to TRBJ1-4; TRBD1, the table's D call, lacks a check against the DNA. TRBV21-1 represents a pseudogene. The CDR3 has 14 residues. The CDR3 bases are TGTGCCAGCTCAAACAGGGGGCGTAGTGAAAAACTGTTTTTT. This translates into CASSNRGRSEKLFF.

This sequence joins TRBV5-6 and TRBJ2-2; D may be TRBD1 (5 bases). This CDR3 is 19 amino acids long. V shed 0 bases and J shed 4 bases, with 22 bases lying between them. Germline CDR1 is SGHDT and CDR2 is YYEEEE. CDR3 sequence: CASSLVVGALTSATGELFF. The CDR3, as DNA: TGTGCCAGCAGCTTGGTTGTAGGGGCCTTAACCTCAGCCACCGGGGAGCTGTTTTTT.

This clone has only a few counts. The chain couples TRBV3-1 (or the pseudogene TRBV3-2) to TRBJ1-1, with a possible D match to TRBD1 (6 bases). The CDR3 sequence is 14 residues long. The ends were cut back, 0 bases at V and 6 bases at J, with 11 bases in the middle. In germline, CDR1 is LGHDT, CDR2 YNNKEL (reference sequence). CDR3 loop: CASSQDGGGPEAFF. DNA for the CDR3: TGTGCCAGCAGCCAAGATGGGGGGGGCCCTGAAGCTTTCTTT.